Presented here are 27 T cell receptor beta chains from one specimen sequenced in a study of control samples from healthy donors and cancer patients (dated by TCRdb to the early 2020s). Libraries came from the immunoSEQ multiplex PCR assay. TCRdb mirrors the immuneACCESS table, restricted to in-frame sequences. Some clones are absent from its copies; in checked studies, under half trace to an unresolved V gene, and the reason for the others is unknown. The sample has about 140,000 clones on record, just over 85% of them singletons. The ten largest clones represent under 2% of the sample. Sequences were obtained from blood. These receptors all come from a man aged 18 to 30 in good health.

CDR3 sequence (DNA): TGTGCCAGCAGTAGGGGACAGACCTACGAGCAGTACTTC. This codes for CASSRGQTYEQYF. The rearrangement uses TRBV7-8 and TRBJ2-7; 7 bases agree with TRBD1. The germline CDR1 and CDR2 sequences are SGHVS and FQNEAQ. The V gene end was trimmed by 6 bases and the J gene end by 2 bases; junction bases not matched to a gene: 4. This CDR3 has 13 amino acids.

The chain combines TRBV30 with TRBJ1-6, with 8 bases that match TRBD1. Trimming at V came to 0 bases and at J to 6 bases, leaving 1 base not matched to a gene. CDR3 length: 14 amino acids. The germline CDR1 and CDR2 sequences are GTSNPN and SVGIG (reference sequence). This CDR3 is CAWSVGQANSPLHF. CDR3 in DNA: TGTGCCTGGAGTGTGGGACAGGCTAATTCACCCCTCCACTTT.

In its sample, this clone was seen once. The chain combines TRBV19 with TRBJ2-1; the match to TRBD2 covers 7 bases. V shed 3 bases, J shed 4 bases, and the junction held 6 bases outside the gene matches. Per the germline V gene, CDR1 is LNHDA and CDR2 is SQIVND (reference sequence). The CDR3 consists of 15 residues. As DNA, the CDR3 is TGTGCCAGTAGTATGGACGGGGGGACTTACAATGAGCAGTTCTTC. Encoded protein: CASSMDGGTYNEQFF.

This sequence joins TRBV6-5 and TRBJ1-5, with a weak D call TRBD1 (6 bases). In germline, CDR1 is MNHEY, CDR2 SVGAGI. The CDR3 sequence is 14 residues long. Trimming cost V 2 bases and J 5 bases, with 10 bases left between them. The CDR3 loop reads CASSYRRGYQPQHF. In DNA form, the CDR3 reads TGTGCCAGCAGTTACCGCAGGGGTTATCAGCCCCAGCATTTT.

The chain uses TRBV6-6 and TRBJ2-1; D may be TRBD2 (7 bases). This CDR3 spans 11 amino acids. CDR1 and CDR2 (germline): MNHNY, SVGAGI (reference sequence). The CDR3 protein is CAGWGGHEQFF. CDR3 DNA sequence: TGTGCAGGATGGGGGGGCCATGAGCAGTTCTTC.

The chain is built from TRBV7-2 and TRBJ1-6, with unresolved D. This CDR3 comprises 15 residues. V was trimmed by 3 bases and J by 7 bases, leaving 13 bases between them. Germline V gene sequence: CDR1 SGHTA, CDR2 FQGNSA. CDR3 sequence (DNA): TGTGCCAGCAGCTTTGAGGGAATGGGGAATTCACCCCTCCACTTT. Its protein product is CASSFEGMGNSPLHF.

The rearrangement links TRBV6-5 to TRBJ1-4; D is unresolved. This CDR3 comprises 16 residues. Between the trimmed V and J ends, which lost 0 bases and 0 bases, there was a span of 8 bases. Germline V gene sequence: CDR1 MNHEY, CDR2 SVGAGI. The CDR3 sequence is CASSYSPRATNEKLFF. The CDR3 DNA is TGTGCCAGCAGTTACTCGCCCCGGGCAACTAATGAAAAACTGTTTTTT.

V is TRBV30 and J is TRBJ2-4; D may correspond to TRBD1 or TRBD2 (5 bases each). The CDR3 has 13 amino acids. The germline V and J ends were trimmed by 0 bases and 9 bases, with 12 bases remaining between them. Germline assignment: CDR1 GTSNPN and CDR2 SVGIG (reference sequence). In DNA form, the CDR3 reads TGTGCCTGGAGTGTTGAGGGACGGGGCATTCAGTACTTC. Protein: CAWSVEGRGIQYF.

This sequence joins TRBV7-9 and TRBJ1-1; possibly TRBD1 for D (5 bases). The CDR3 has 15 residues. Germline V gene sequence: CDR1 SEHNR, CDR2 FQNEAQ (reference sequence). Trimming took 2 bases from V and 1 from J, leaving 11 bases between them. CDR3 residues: CASSLWLTENTEAFF. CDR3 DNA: TGTGCCAGCAGCTTATGGCTGACAGAGAACACTGAAGCTTTCTTT. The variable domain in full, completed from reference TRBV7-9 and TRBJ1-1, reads DTGVSQNPRHKITKRGQNVTFRCDPISEHNRLYWYRQTLGQGPEFLTYFQNEAQLEKSRLLSDRFSAERPKGSFSTLEIQRTEQGDSAMYLCASSLWLTENTEAFFGQGTRLTVV.

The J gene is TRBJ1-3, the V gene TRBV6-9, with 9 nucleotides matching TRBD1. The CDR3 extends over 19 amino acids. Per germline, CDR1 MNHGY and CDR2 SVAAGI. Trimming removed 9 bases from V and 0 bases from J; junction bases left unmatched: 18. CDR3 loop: CARGVRFGQGTSSGNTIYF. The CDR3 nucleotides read TGTGCCAGAGGGGTAAGATTCGGACAGGGGACAAGCTCTGGAAACACCATATATTTT.

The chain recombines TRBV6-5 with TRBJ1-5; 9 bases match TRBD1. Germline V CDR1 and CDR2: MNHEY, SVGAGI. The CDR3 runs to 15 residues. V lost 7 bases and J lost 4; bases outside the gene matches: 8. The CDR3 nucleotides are TGTGCCAGCAAACGATCGACAGGGGGAAATCAGCCCCAGCATTTT. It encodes CASKRSTGGNQPQHF.

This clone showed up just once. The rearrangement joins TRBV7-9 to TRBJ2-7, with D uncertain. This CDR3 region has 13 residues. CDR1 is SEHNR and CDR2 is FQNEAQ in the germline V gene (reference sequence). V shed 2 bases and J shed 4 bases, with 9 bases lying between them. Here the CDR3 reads CASSLPQEYEQYF. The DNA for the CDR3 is TGTGCCAGCAGCTTACCCCAGGAGTACGAGCAGTACTTC.

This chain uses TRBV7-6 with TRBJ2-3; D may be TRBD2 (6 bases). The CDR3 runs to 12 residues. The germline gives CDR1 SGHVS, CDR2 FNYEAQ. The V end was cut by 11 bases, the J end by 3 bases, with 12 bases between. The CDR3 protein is CASSAGTDTQYF. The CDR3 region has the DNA TGTGCCTCTAGCGCCGGAACAGATACGCAGTATTTT. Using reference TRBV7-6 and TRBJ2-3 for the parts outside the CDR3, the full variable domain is GAGVSQSPRYKVTKRGQDVALRCDPISGHVSLYWYRQALGQGPEFLTYFNYEAQQDKSGLPNDRFSAERPEGSISTLTIQRTEQRDSAMYRCASSAGTDTQYFGPGTRLTVL.

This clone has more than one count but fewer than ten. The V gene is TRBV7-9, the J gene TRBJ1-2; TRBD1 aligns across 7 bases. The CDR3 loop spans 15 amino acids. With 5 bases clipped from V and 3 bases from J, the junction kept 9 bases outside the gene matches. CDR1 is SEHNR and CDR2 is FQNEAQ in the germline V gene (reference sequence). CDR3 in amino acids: CASSPRQGEDYGYTF. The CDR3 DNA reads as TGTGCCAGCAGCCCTCGACAGGGCGAGGACTATGGCTACACCTTC.

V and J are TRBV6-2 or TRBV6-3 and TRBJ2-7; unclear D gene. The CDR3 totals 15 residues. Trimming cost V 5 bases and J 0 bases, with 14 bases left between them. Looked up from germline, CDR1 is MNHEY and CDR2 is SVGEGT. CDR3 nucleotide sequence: TGTGCCAGCAGTGACCGCCTCGTCTACTCCTACGAGCAGTACTTC. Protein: CASSDRLVYSYEQYF.

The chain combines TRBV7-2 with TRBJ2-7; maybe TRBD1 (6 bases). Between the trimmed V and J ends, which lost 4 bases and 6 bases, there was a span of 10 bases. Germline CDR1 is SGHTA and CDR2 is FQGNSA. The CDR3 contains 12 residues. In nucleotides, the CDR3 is TGTGCCAGCAGCTCATCAGGGGTCGAGCAGTACTTC. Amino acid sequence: CASSSSGVEQYF.

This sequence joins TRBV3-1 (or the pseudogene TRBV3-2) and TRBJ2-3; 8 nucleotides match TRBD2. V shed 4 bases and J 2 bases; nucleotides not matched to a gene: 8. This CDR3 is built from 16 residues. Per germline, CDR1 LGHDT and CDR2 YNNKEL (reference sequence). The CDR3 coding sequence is TGTGCCAGCAGCCCGGGGGGGCTAGCGGCCACAGATACGCAGTATTTT. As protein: CASSPGGLAATDTQYF.

The CDR3 loop is CASSPDGPRAEGYTF. The CDR3 nucleotides are TGTGCCAGCAGTCCCGACGGGCCCAGGGCGGAGGGCTACACCTTC. The chain combines TRBV7-3 with TRBJ1-2, with TRBD1 as a possible D gene (5 bases). V lost 6 bases to trimming and J lost 8 bases, with 22 bases between them. Germline assignment: CDR1 SGHTA and CDR2 FQGTGA. CDR3 size: 15 residues.

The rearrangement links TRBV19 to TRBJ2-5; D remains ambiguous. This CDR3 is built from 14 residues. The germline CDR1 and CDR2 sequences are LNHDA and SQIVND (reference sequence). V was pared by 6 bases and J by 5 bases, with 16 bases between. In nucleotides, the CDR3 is TGTGCCAGTAGCGCTCCTGGAATCGAGGAGACCCAGTACTTC. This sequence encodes CASSAPGIEETQYF.

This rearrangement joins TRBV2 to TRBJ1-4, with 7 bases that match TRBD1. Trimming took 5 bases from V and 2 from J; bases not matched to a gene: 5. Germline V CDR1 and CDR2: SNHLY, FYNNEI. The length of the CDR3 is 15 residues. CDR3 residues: CASSRDRVTNEKLFF. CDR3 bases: TGTGCCAGCAGTAGAGACAGGGTTACTAATGAAAAACTGTTTTTT. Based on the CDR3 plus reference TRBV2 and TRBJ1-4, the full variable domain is EPEVTQTPSHQVTQMGQEVILRCVPISNHLYFYWYRQILGQKVEFLVSFYNNEISEKSEIFDDQFSVERPDGSNFTLKIRSTKLEDSAMYFCASSRDRVTNEKLFFGSGTQLSVL.

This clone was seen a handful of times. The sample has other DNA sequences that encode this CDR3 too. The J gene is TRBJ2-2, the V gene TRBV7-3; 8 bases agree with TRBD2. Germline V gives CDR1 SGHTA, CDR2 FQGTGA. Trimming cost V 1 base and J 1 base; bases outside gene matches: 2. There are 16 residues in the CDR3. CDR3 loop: CASSLRLAGNTGELFF. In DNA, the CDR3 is TGTGCCAGCAGCTTAAGGCTAGCGGGGAACACCGGGGAGCTGTTTTTT. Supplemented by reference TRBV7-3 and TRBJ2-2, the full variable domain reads GAGVSQTPSNKVTEKGKYVELRCDPISGHTALYWYRQSLGQGPEFLIYFQGTGAADDSGLPNDRFFAVRPEGSVSTLKIQRTERGDSAVYLCASSLRLAGNTGELFFGEGSRLTVL.

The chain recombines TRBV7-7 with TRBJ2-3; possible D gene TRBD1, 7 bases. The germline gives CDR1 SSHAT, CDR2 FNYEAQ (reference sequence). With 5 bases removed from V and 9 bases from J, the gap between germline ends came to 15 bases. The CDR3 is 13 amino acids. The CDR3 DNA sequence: TGTGCCAGCAGCACCGAGACAGGGAGGACGCAGTATTTT. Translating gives CASSTETGRTQYF. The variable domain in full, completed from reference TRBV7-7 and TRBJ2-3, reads GAGVSQSPRYKVTKRGQDVTLRCDPISSHATLYWYQQALGQGPEFLTYFNYEAQPDKSGLPSDRFSAERPEGSISTLTIQRTEQRDSAMYRCASSTETGRTQYFGPGTRLTVL.

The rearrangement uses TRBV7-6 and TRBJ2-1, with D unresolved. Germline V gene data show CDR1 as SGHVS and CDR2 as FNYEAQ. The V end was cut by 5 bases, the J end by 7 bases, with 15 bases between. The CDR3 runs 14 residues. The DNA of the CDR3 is TGTGCCAGCAGCCCCGTAATCAACTTTAATGAGCAGTTCTTC. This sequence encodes CASSPVINFNEQFF.

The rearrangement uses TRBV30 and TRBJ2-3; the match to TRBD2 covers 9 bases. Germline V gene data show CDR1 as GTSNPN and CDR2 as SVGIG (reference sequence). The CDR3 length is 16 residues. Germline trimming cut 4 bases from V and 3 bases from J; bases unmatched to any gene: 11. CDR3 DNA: TGTGCCTGGAACGAGATGGCGGGGGGGCAGACAGATACGCAGTATTTT. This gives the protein CAWNEMAGGQTDTQYF.

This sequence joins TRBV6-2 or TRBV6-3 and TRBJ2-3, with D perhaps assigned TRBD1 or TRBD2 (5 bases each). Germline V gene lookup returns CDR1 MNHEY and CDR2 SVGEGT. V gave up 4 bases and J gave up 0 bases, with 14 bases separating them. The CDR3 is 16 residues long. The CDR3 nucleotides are TGTGCCAGCAGTTTTTACGGGACCCCGAGCACAGATACGCAGTATTTT. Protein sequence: CASSFYGTPSTDTQYF.

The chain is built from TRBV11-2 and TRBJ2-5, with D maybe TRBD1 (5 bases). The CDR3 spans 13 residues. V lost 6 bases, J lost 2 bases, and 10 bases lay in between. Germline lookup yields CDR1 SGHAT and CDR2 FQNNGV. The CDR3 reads CASRTEAQETQYF. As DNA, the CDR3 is TGTGCCAGCAGGACAGAGGCGCAAGAGACCCAGTACTTC.

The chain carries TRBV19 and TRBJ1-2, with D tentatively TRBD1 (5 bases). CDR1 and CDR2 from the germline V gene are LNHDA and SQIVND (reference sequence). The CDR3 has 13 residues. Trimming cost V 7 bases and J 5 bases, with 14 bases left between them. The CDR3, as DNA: TGTGCCAGTACCGAACAGGCTAGGTATGGCTACACCTTC. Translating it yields CASTEQARYGYTF.